This paragraph reports one T cell receptor beta chain. This clonotype was observed at least ten times. The antigen this receptor binds is unknown. No much larger clonotype is one base removed from it; base qualities were not supplied. The data are from a study of early T cells in non-severe SARS-CoV-2 infection (dated by TCRdb to 2020 to 2023). In the study overall: TCR sequencing used bulk RNA from unsorted whole blood, so alpha and beta chains could not be paired. What the research found in general, with its limitations: VDJdb matching was skewed toward anti-spike CD8 responses, so virus-specific expansions were likely underestimated and private and CD4 specificities were missed.

This was a case-control study nested in a cohort of healthcare workers in London, UK, who had nasopharyngeal swab PCR tests and blood samples taken every week. Healthcare workers were recruited during the week of the UK lockdown, between 23 and 31 March 2020, and followed weekly for up to about 15 weeks. The library was obtained by 5' RACE. Sequencing relied on a NextSeq 500. Unique molecular identifiers were attached to individual cDNA molecules in the TCR library protocol so that sequencing error and PCR bias could be corrected. TCR alpha and beta chains were both sequenced, and the abundances of alpha and beta sequences in each sample were closely correlated with each other. The source study handled its data this way. Decombinator V4 was used to perform V gene, J gene and CDR3 annotation of TCR sequences. Expanded TCRs were defined as changing significantly between any two time points under a Poisson model with p below 0.0001. Abundances of TCRs were expressed as counts per million after normalisation to the total number of TCRs sequenced in each sample. MAIT TCRs were defined by TRAV1-2 paired with TRAJ12, TRAJ20 or TRAJ33, and iNKT TCRs by TRAV10 paired with TRAJ18. VDJdb, accessed 1 November 2021, was searched for CMV, EBV and SARS-CoV-2 annotated TCRs, with TCRs annotated for multiple antigens excluded. In TCRdb, the public reads were trimmed at Q25 with fastp and aligned with MiXCR, with productive beta chains retained. Entries are consolidated by CDR3 protein sequence, retaining the most common genes and DNA. It is TCRdb's table, rather than the study itself, that gives the V and J calls and clone size. This sample comprises some 80,000 distinct CDR3 sequences, 12% to 15% of them detected only once. 1.4% of the sample rests with the top ten.

The junction shows trimming of 0 bases on V and 10 bases on J, plus 14 bases between the germline ends. The germline V gene encodes CDR1 DFQATT and CDR2 SNEGSKA (reference sequence). From cysteine to phenylalanine, the CDR3 is 13 amino acids long. Kept here is only the CDR3 DNA, which spans 39 bases and is read in frame from base 1. Specimen: whole blood. The rearranged segments are TRBV20-1 and TRBJ2-3, and perhaps TRBD2 as D gene, on 6 matching bases. This TCR came from an adult who was a healthcare worker with PCR-confirmed SARS-CoV-2 infection or an uninfected control (not recorded which). The CDR3 protein sequence reads: CSARDLSGEAQYF. The DNA is TGCAGTGCTAGAGATCTTAGTGGGGAGGCGCAGTATTTT.